The 2 T cell receptor beta chains reported below all come from one sample, sequenced in a study of blood T cell repertoires in COVID-19. The protocol was immunoSEQ multiplex PCR, while the TCRdb copy is restricted to in-frame clones and leaves out a portion. This table has 270,000 or so clones, roughly nine tenths appearing once. The material sequenced was peripheral blood. The receptors shown here come from a woman younger than 45 with COVID-19, enrolled during active disease.

This chain links TRBV25-1 with TRBJ2-2; 8 bases agree with TRBD2. Germline V gene sequence: CDR1 MGHDK, CDR2 SYGVNS. The length of the CDR3 is 17 residues. Trimming cost V 4 bases and J 5 bases; bases outside gene matches: 12. The CDR3 DNA reads as TGTGCCAGCAGTGGCCGAAGAGCGGGGGCTTATACCGGGGAGCTGTTTTTT. This codes for CASSGRRAGAYTGELFF.

V and J are TRBV2 and TRBJ1-1; tentatively, D is TRBD1 (6 bases). The CDR3 length is 16 residues. CDR1 is SNHLY, CDR2 FYNNEI, per germline. Trimming took 4 bases from V and 0 from J, leaving 15 bases between them. The CDR3 DNA is TGTGCCAGCAGTGGAACCCTAAGGGGGTTGAACACTGAAGCTTTCTTT. This codes for CASSGTLRGLNTEAFF.